These T cell receptor beta chains were read from a single sample in a study of cytotoxic CD8 clonotypes in ibrutinib-treated CLL. Method: immunoSEQ multiplex PCR; TCRdb's copy keeps in-frame clones and lacks some. This sample has roughly 250,000 clones, with 70% found just once. This specimen consisted of PBMCs, obtained after 24 months of ibrutinib treatment. All receptors derive from a human donor with chronic lymphocytic leukemia. Both conserved end residues are part of each CDR3. The D gene is left open where the match is weak. Not all rows give a size; the values are once, few, many and, for expanded clones, a class.

D gene,J gene,clone size,V gene,CDR3 DNA,CDR3 protein
.,TRBJ1-1,once,TRBV4-1,TGCGCCAGCAGCCATCACGCTGAAGCTTTCTTT,CASSHHAEAFF
TRBD2,TRBJ2-3,.,TRBV29-1,TGCAGCGTTGACTGGCTAGCGGGAGGGGTAACAGATACGCAGTATTTT,CSVDWLAGGVTDTQYF
.,TRBJ2-7,.,TRBV18,TGTGCCAGCTCACCAATAATCGGAAGGGTCTCCTACGAGCAGTACTTC,CASSPIIGRVSYEQYF
TRBD2,TRBJ2-7,.,TRBV5-4,TGTGCCAGCAGCTTCGGACTAGCGGGAGGAAGCGAGCAGTACTTC,CASSFGLAGGSEQYF
TRBD1,TRBJ1-2,few,TRBV7-8,TGTGCCAGCAGCTTGGGGACAGCCGGTCCGGGGTATGGCTACACCTTC,CASSLGTAGPGYGYTF
.,TRBJ2-1,.,TRBV5-1,TGCGCCAGCGGGAGGAGGGATAGCAATGAGCAGTTCTTC,CASGRRDSNEQFF
.,TRBJ2-3,.,TRBV4-2,TGTGCCAGCAGCCAAGATTTTGGGGGGCGGACAGATACGCAGTATTTT,CASSQDFGGRTDTQYF
TRBD2,TRBJ2-7,.,TRBV28,TGTGCCAGCAGTTTAGATCTACTAGCGGGAGGCTACGAGCAGTACTTC,CASSLDLLAGGYEQYF
.,TRBJ2-5,few,TRBV28,TGTGCCAGCAGTTTAAGTCTGGAGACAGTCCAAGAGACCCAGTACTTC,CASSLSLETVQETQYF
.,TRBJ2-2,.,TRBV9,TGTGCCAGCAGCGTTATGACTAGCGGGGAGCTGTTTTTT,CASSVMTSGELFF
.,TRBJ2-7,few,TRBV6-5,TGTGCCAGCAGCCCTAGCGCCTCCTACGAGCAGTACTTC,CASSPSASYEQYF
.,TRBJ1-2,.,TRBV7-9,TGTGCCAGCCAAACCTTCCAGGGCGGGAGTGGCTACACCTTC,CASQTFQGGSGYTF
.,TRBJ2-6,.,TRBV19,TGTGCCAGTAGTCCCCGGTTCTCTGGGGCCAACGTCCTGACTTTC,CASSPRFSGANVLTF
.,TRBJ2-1,.,TRBV9,TGTGCCAGCAGCGTAGAGGTCAGTACCTACAATGAGCAGTTCTTC,CASSVEVSTYNEQFF
.,TRBJ2-1,few,TRBV7-3,TGTGCCAGCAGCTTAAAAGCGGACACCTACAATGAGCAGTTCTTC,CASSLKADTYNEQFF
.,TRBJ2-3,once,TRBV4-3,TGCGCCAGCAGCCTTAGCGGTAGCACAGATACGCAGTATTTT,CASSLSGSTDTQYF
.,TRBJ1-1,.,TRBV7-8,TGTGCCAGCAGCCATCCGGGACGGAACACTGAAGCTTTCTTT,CASSHPGRNTEAFF
TRBD2,TRBJ2-5,.,TRBV18,TGTGCCAGCTCCCCGGGAGGCGAGACCCAGTACTTC,CASSPGGETQYF
.,TRBJ2-5,.,TRBV11-2,TGTGCCAGCAGCCTAGGGACTTTACAAGAGACCCAGTACTTC,CASSLGTLQETQYF
.,TRBJ2-3,.,TRBV5-6,TGTGCCAGCAGCTTGTTGGGGACAGATACGCAGTATTTT,CASSLLGTDTQYF
TRBD2,TRBJ2-7,.,TRBV19,TGTGCCACTAGTAAACTAGCGGACATTTACGAGCAGTACTTC,CATSKLADIYEQYF
.,TRBJ2-2,few,TRBV27,TGTGCCAGCAGTTTCGGTACCGGGGAGCTGTTTTTT,CASSFGTGELFF
.,TRBJ1-1,.,TRBV28,TGTGCCAGCAGTTTAAGGGGGAAAGGTTCTTTAGCTTTCTTT,CASSLRGKGSLAFF
TRBD1,TRBJ2-3,.,TRBV6-1,TGTGCCAGCAATGAAGTAGGGACAGGGCCGACAGATACGCAGTATTTT,CASNEVGTGPTDTQYF
.,TRBJ1-2,once,TRBV19,TGTGCCAGTAAACTGGACAGCATTAATGGCTACACCTTC,CASKLDSINGYTF
TRBD1,TRBJ1-5,few,TRBV15,TGTGCCACCAGCAGAGATCGCGGGACAGGGGGCAATCAGCCCCAGCATTTT,CATSRDRGTGGNQPQHF
.,TRBJ1-1,few,TRBV30,TGTGCCTGGAGTGTACAAGGGGACACTGAAGCTTTCTTT,CAWSVQGDTEAFF
.,TRBJ1-2,few,TRBV7-8,TGTGCCAGCAGCCTAAATACAGGGATCTATGGCTACACCTTC,CASSLNTGIYGYTF
TRBD1,TRBJ1-5,.,TRBV27,TGTGCCAGCAGTTTATTCGGACAGGGGGAACATCAGCCCCAGCATTTT,CASSLFGQGEHQPQHF
.,TRBJ2-7,.,TRBV27,TGTGCCAGCAGTTTATCCGCCGGGACCGTCTCGAACGAGCAGTACTTC,CASSLSAGTVSNEQYF
.,TRBJ2-7,.,TRBV13,TGTGCCAGCAGCTTGACCTATGATGGCAAGATTGGCGAGCAGTACTTC,CASSLTYDGKIGEQYF
.,TRBJ1-4,few,TRBV7-9,TGTGCCAGCAGCTTATGGACAGTTAATGAAAAACTGTTTTTT,CASSLWTVNEKLFF
.,TRBJ2-3,.,TRBV19,TGTGCCAGTAGTATTTTGGAGGGGTTGGATACGCAGTATTTT,CASSILEGLDTQYF
.,TRBJ1-1,.,TRBV4-1,TGCGCCAGCAGCCAGACACTAATGAACACTGAAGCTTTCTTT,CASSQTLMNTEAFF
.,TRBJ1-4,few,TRBV29-1,TGCAGCGTAACGACAGCAACTAATGAAAAACTGTTTTTT,CSVTTATNEKLFF
.,TRBJ2-7,few,TRBV28,TGTGCCAGCAGTCCCCCCTCAGGGGCAGGCTACGAGCAGTACTTC,CASSPPSGAGYEQYF
.,TRBJ1-1,.,TRBV6-5,TGTGCCAGCAGTTACTCACCGGGGAGCCACACTGAAGCTTTCTTT,CASSYSPGSHTEAFF
.,TRBJ1-4,.,TRBV28,TGTGCCAGCACGCAGGCGGATAATGAAAAACTGTTTTTT,CASTQADNEKLFF
TRBD1,TRBJ1-5,.,TRBV4-3,TGCGCCAGCAGCCAAGGGACAGGGTATCAGCCCCAGCATTTT,CASSQGTGYQPQHF